This T cell receptor beta chain comes out of a study of T cells expressing NK-cell markers. Findings of the study overall: The study found dominant NKG2C+ clonotypes at about 1.0-7.0% of CD8+ T cells in several donors.

On this clonotype: Its target is not known.

From its re-call of the 5' RACE reads, TCRdb lists each CDR3 protein once, without DNA. This sample's table reports around 380,000 distinct CDR3 sequences. The specimen was blood T cells: a sorted CD56 or NKG2C T cell subset, CD4+ or CD8+ T cells, or bulk PBMC T cells (not recorded which). The sequence was collected from a woman in her 50s in good health.

This CDR3 is CASRLAGGPSSYNEQFF. This chain uses TRBV6-1 with TRBJ2-1; TCRdb indicates TRBD2, and absent DNA this call remains unverified. CDR1 is MNHNS, CDR2 SASEGT, per germline. The CDR3 contains 17 residues.